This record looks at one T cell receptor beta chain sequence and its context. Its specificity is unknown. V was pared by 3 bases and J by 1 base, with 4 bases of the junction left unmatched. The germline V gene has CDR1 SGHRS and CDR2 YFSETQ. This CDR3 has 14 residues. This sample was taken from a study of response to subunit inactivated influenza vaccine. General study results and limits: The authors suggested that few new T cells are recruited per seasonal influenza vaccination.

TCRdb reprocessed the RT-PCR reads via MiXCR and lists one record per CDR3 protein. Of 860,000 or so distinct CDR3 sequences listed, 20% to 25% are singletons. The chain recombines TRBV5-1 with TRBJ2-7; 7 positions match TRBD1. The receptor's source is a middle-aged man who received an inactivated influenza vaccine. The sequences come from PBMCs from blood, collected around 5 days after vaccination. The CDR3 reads CASSYRTGSYEQYF. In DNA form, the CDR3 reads TGCGCCAGCAGCTACCGGACAGGTTCCTACGAGCAGTACTTC.